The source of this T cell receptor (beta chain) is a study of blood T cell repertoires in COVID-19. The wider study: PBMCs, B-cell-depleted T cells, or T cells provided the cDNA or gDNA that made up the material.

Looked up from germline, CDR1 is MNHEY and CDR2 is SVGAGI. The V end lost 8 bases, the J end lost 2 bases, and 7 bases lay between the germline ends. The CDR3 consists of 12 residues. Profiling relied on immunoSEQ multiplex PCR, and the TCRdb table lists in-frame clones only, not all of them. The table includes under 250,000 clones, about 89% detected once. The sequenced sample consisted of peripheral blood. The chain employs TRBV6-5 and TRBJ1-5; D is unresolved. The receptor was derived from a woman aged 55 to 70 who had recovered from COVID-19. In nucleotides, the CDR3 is TGTGCCAGCGGGCCCGGCAATCAGCCCCAGCATTTT. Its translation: CASGPGNQPQHF.